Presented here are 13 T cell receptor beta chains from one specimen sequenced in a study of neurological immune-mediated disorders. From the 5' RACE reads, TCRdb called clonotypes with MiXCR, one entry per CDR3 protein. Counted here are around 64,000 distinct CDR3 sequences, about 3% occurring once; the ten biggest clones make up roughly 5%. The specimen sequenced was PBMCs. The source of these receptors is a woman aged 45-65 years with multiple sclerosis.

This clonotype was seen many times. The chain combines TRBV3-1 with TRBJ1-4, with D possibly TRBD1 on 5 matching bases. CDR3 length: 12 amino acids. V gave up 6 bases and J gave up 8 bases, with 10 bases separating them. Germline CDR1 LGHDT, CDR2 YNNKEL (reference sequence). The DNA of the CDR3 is TGTGCCAGCAGTCTTCCAGGGGAAAAACTGTTTTTT. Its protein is CASSLPGEKLFF.

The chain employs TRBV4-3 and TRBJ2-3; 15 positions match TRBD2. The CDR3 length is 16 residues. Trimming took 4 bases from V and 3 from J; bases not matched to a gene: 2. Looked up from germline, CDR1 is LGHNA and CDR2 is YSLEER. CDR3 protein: CASSRGLAGGTDTQYF. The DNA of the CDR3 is TGCGCCAGCAGCCGAGGACTAGCGGGAGGGACAGATACGCAGTATTTT.

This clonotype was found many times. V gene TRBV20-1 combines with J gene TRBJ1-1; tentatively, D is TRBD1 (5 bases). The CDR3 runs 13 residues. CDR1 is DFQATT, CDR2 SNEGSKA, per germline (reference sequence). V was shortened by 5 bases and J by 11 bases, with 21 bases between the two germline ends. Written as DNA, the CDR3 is TGCAGTGCTGGAGGAGTGGCGGGGCCTCTGGCTTTCTTT. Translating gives CSAGGVAGPLAFF.

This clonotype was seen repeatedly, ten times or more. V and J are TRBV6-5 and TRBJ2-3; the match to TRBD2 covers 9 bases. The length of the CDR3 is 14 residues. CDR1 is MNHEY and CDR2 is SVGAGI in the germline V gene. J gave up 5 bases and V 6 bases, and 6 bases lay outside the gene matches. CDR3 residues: CASRPTSGQDTQYF. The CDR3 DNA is TGTGCCAGCAGACCGACTAGCGGACAAGATACGCAGTATTTT.

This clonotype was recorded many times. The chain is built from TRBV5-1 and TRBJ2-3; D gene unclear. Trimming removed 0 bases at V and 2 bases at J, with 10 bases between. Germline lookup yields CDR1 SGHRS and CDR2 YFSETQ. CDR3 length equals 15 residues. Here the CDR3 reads CASSLDGNPTDTQYF. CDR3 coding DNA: TGCGCCAGCAGCTTGGATGGTAACCCCACAGATACGCAGTATTTT.

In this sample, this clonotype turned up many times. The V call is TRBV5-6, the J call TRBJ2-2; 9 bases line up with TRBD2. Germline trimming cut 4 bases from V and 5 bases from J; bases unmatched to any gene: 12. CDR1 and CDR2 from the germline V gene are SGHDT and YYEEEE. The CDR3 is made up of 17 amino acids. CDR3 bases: TGTGCCAGCAGCCCGGTTGGCCTAGCGGGGAGGACCGGGGAGCTGTTTTTT. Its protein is CASSPVGLAGRTGELFF.

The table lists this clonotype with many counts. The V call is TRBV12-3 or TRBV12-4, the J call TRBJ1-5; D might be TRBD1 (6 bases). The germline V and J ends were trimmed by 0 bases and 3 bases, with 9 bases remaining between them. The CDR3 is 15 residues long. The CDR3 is CASSLAGGHNQPQHF. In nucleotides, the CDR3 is TGTGCCAGCAGTTTAGCAGGGGGGCACAATCAGCCCCAGCATTTT.

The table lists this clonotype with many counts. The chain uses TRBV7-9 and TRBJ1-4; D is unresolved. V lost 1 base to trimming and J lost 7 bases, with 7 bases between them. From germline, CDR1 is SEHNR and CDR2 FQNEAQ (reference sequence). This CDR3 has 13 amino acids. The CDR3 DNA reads TGTGCCAGCAGCTTAGGCGTAGGTGAAAAACTGTTTTTT. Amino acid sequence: CASSLGVGEKLFF. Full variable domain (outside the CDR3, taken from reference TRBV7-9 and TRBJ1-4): DTGVSQNPRHKITKRGQNVTFRCDPISEHNRLYWYRQTLGQGPEFLTYFQNEAQLEKSRLLSDRFSAERPKGSFSTLEIQRTEQGDSAMYLCASSLGVGEKLFFGSGTQLSVL.

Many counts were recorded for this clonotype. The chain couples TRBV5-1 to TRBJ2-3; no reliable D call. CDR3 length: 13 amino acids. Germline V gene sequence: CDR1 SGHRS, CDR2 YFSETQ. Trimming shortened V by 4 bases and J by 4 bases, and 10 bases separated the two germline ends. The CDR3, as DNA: TGCGCCAGCAGCCGCGACCGGCCAGATACGCAGTATTTT. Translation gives CASSRDRPDTQYF.

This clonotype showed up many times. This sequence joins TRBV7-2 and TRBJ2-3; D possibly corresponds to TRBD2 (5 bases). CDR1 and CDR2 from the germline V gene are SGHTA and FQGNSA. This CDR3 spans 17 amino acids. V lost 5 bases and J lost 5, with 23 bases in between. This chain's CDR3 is CASSPGVGFAAEDTQYF. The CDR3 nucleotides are TGTGCCAGCAGCCCCGGGGTAGGGTTTGCAGCAGAAGATACGCAGTATTTT.

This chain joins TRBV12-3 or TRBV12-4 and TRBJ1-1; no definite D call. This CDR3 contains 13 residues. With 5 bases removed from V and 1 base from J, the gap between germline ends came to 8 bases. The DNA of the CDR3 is TGTGCCAGCAGTCCGCTGGAGAACACTGAAGCTTTCTTT. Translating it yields CASSPLENTEAFF.

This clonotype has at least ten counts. The CDR3 nucleotides read TGCAGTGCTAGTCCCGGCGGCCAAGAGACCCAGTACTTC. Its protein product is CSASPGGQETQYF. The chain joins TRBV20-1 to TRBJ2-5, with D hard to call. The CDR3 consists of 13 residues. The V gene's germline CDR1 is DFQATT and CDR2 SNEGSKA (reference sequence). Trimming removed 3 bases at V and 1 base at J, with 9 bases between.

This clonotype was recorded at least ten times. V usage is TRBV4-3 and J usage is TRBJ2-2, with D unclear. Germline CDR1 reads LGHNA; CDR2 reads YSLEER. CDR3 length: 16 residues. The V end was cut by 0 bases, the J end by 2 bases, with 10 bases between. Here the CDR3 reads CASSQDRTANTGELFF. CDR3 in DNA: TGCGCCAGCAGCCAAGATCGTACAGCAAACACCGGGGAGCTGTTTTTT.